This entry lists 14 T cell receptor beta chains sequenced from one sample in a study of siplizumab effects on memory and regulatory T cells. Produced via immunoSEQ multiplex PCR; TCRdb's table is partial and in-frame only. The sample consists of some 96,000 clones, about 90% of them appearing once. The sample consisted of CD4+ T cells sorted from blood. These receptors all stem from a human donor in good health.

The chain combines TRBV19 with TRBJ2-3; perhaps D is TRBD1 or TRBD2 (5 bases each). Germline-derived CDR1 and CDR2 are LNHDA and SQIVND (reference sequence). Trimming removed 7 bases from V and 0 bases from J, with 11 bases in between. This CDR3 has 14 residues. CDR3 in amino acids: CASTRDPSTDTQYF. The CDR3 bases are TGTGCCAGTACCAGGGACCCTAGCACAGATACGCAGTATTTT.

The V and J genes are TRBV19 and TRBJ2-7; the D gene could be TRBD1 or TRBD2 (5 bases each). The CDR3 consists of 14 residues. V shed 7 bases and J shed 3 bases, with 16 bases lying between them. Germline V lookup: CDR1 LNHDA, CDR2 SQIVND (reference sequence). This chain's CDR3 is CASKVGQGVYEQYF. CDR3 sequence (DNA): TGTGCCAGTAAGGTCGGGCAGGGAGTCTACGAGCAGTACTTC.

CDR3 DNA sequence: TGTGCCAGCAGCCTCGACAGCCTCAGGCCTAGCACAGATACGCAGTATTTT. Translation: CASSLDSLRPSTDTQYF. The chain carries TRBV5-4 and TRBJ2-3; a weak D match, TRBD1 (5 bases). Trimming removed 4 bases from V and 0 bases from J, with 18 bases in between. Germline V lookup: CDR1 SGHNT, CDR2 YYREEE (reference sequence). The CDR3 consists of 17 residues.

This chain links TRBV11-2 with TRBJ2-7, with 9 bases that match TRBD2. V gave up 6 bases and J gave up 5 bases; unmatched junction bases: 11. The CDR3 extends over 15 amino acids. Germline values: CDR1 SGHAT, CDR2 FQNNGV. The CDR3: CASRSQAGGPHEQYF. CDR3 in DNA: TGTGCCAGCAGGTCCCAAGCGGGGGGCCCCCACGAGCAGTACTTC.

The V gene is TRBV7-6, the J gene TRBJ1-3; D is unresolved. V was clipped by 2 bases and J by 0 bases, with 17 bases between them. Looked up from germline, CDR1 is SGHVS and CDR2 is FNYEAQ. The CDR3 spans 18 residues. The CDR3 loop is CASSLRPEWSPSGNTIYF. CDR3 sequence (DNA): TGTGCCAGCAGCTTACGCCCTGAATGGTCCCCCTCTGGAAACACCATATATTTT. The full variable domain, rest sourced from reference TRBV7-6 and TRBJ1-3, is GAGVSQSPRYKVTKRGQDVALRCDPISGHVSLYWYRQALGQGPEFLTYFNYEAQQDKSGLPNDRFSAERPEGSISTLTIQRTEQRDSAMYRCASSLRPEWSPSGNTIYFGEGSWLTVV.

The gene calls are TRBV7-2 and TRBJ2-5, with a possible D match to TRBD2 (7 bases). Trimming took 3 bases from V and 4 from J, leaving 15 bases between them. This CDR3 has 15 amino acids. Germline-derived CDR1 and CDR2 are SGHTA and FQGNSA. CDR3 nucleotides: TGTGCCAGCAGCTTTGTAGGAGGGGGGGGAGAGACCCAGTACTTC. It encodes CASSFVGGGGETQYF.

CDR3 nucleotide sequence: TGCGCCAGCAGCTGGGCCTCCGGGACAGGGGCCTACGAGCAGTACTTC. It encodes CASSWASGTGAYEQYF. The rearrangement links TRBV5-1 to TRBJ2-7; 10 nucleotides align to TRBD1. The CDR3 consists of 16 residues. V gave up 3 bases and J gave up 2 bases; unmatched junction bases: 8. Germline V lookup: CDR1 SGHRS, CDR2 YFSETQ. The variable domain in full, with the rest retrieved from reference TRBV5-1 and TRBJ2-7, is KAGVTQTPRYLIKTRGQQVTLSCSPISGHRSVSWYQQTPGQGLQFLFEYFSETQRNKGNFPGRFSGRQFSNSRSEMNVSTLELGDSALYLCASSWASGTGAYEQYFGPGTRLTVT.

About this clone: The same CDR3 can be traced to other DNA sequences in this sample. V is TRBV2 and J is TRBJ2-5, with 13 bases identical to TRBD2. The CDR3 is 17 amino acids. J was trimmed by 2 bases and V by 4 bases; bases with no gene match: 7. Germline V lookup: CDR1 SNHLY, CDR2 FYNNEI. The CDR3 reads CASSATSGGRGQETQYF. CDR3 bases: TGTGCCAGCAGTGCGACTAGCGGGGGGCGGGGTCAAGAGACCCAGTACTTC. The full variable domain, completed using reference TRBV2 and TRBJ2-5, is EPEVTQTPSHQVTQMGQEVILRCVPISNHLYFYWYRQILGQKVEFLVSFYNNEISEKSEIFDDQFSVERPDGSNFTLKIRSTKLEDSAMYFCASSATSGGRGQETQYFGPGTRLLVL.

The rearrangement links TRBV30 to TRBJ2-7; D is unresolved. Trimming took off 2 bases at V and 0 bases at J, with 11 bases between the two ends. CDR1 is GTSNPN and CDR2 is SVGIG in the germline V gene (reference sequence). The CDR3 runs 14 residues. The CDR3 DNA follows: TGTGCCTGGAGTAAGGTAGGCAGCTCCTACGAGCAGTACTTC. It codes for CAWSKVGSSYEQYF.

This clone was seen more than once but under ten times. The chain links TRBV5-8 to TRBJ1-1; perhaps TRBD1 as D (5 bases). The germline V and J ends were trimmed by 9 bases and 4 bases, with 13 bases remaining between them. The CDR3 length is 12 residues. In germline, CDR1 is SGHTS, CDR2 YDEGEE. CDR3 in DNA: TGTGCCACCCGACGGGGACGCACTGAAGCTTTCTTT. Amino acid sequence: CATRRGRTEAFF.

This clone was seen once. This rearrangement joins TRBV19 to TRBJ2-4; the match to TRBD1 covers 10 bases. Germline values: CDR1 LNHDA, CDR2 SQIVND (reference sequence). The CDR3 has 21 residues. V shed 9 bases, J shed 1 base, and the junction held 24 bases outside the gene matches. Here the CDR3 reads CASRAPISRDRGDLAKNIQYF. In nucleotides, the CDR3 is TGTGCCAGCCGCGCCCCAATATCCCGGGACAGGGGAGATTTGGCCAAAAACATTCAGTACTTC.

This clone was found a few times. This chain joins TRBV28 and TRBJ1-4; perhaps TRBD1 as D (6 bases). The V end was cut by 7 bases, the J end by 3 bases, with 12 bases between. CDR3 length: 14 amino acids. Germline V lookup: CDR1 MDHEN, CDR2 SYDVKM. The CDR3: CASIRGQANEKLFF. The CDR3 DNA is TGTGCCAGCATACGGGGACAAGCTAATGAAAAACTGTTTTTT.

The V call is TRBV7-6, the J call TRBJ2-4; tentatively, D is TRBD1 (6 bases). The CDR3 runs to 17 residues. Germline-derived CDR1 and CDR2 are SGHVS and FNYEAQ. The ends were cut back, 4 bases at V and 0 bases at J, with 16 bases in the middle. The CDR3 region is CASSYRAQLLAKNIQYF. CDR3 nucleotide sequence: TGTGCCAGCAGCTACAGGGCCCAACTTCTAGCCAAAAACATTCAGTACTTC. The full variable domain, with the rest looked up from reference TRBV7-6 and TRBJ2-4, is GAGVSQSPRYKVTKRGQDVALRCDPISGHVSLYWYRQALGQGPEFLTYFNYEAQQDKSGLPNDRFSAERPEGSISTLTIQRTEQRDSAMYRCASSYRAQLLAKNIQYFGAGTRLSVL.

CDR3 coding DNA: TGTGCCAGCAGTTATGGGCTAGCGGGGGGGCCTGGGGATCAGTACTTC. This codes for CASSYGLAGGPGDQYF. V usage is TRBV6-5 and J usage is TRBJ2-4, with 12 bases that match TRBD2. The CDR3 covers 16 residues. V lost 3 bases and J lost 12; bases outside the gene matches: 12. Per germline, CDR1 MNHEY and CDR2 SVGAGI.